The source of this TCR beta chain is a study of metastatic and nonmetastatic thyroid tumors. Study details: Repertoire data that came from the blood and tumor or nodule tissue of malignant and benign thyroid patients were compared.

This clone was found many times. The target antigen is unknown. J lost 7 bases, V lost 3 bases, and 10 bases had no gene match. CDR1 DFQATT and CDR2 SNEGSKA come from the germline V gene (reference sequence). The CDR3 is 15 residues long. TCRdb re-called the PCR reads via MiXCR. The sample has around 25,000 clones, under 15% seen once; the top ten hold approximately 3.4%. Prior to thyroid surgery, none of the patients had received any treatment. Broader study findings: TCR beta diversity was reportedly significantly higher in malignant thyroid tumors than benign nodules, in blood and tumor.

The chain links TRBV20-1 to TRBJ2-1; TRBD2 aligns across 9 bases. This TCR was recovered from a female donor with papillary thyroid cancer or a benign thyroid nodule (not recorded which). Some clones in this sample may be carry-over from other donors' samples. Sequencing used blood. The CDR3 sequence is CSARGVREGRNEQFF. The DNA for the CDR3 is TGCAGTGCTAGGGGAGTGCGGGAGGGCCGAAATGAGCAGTTCTTC.